Given below is one TCR beta chain in context. These data are taken from a study of T cells in Graves' hyperthyroidism and ophthalmopathy. The CDR3 runs to 17 residues. The V gene end was trimmed by 0 bases and the J gene end by 2 bases; junction bases not matched to a gene: 3. Germline values: CDR1 SGDLS, CDR2 YYNGEE. Any patient presenting with uncontrolled infection, other autoimmune disease, pregnancy or lactation was left out. Authors of the study amplified TCR beta CDR3 regions from RNA transcripts. The TCR CDR3 first-round RT-PCR relied on the HTBI primer set. MiXCR, run by TCRdb on the multiplex PCR reads, gives a single entry per CDR3 protein. The sample contains 750,000 to 900,000 distinct CDR3 sequences, 38% of which appear only once.

The TCR was taken from a man aged 18 to 30 with Graves' hyperthyroidism. The chain joins TRBV9 to TRBJ2-6; the match to TRBD1 covers 9 bases. Specimen: blood. The CDR3 DNA reads TGTGCCAGCAGCGTAGTGGGACAGGGTACTGGGGCCAACGTCCTGACTTTC. It is translated as CASSVVGQGTGANVLTF.